Listed below are T cell receptor beta chains from one sample, sequenced in a study of T cell responses to AZD1222 COVID-19 vaccine. Profiling relied on immunoSEQ multiplex PCR, and the TCRdb table lists in-frame clones only, not all of them. The table has about 96,000 clones, more than 75% seen once. Source: peripheral blood, taken on day 0 of MenACWY control vaccination. These receptors all come from an adult in good health. CDR3s include the opening cysteine and the closing phenylalanine or tryptophan. Fields, in order: J gene, CDR3 length, clone size, D gene, V gene, CDR3 DNA, CDR3 protein. The D gene is left open where the match is weak. A row's size may be missing; if present it is once, few, many or a size class.

TRBJ1-2 14 NA TRBD1 TRBV6-5 TGTGCCAGCAGCAAACCTACAGGGGATCGTGGCTACACCTTC CASSKPTGDRGYTF
TRBJ2-7 16 NA NA TRBV7-2 TGTGCCAGCAGCTTAGTAGGGGGTAGCCTTAACTACGAGCAGTACTTC CASSLVGGSLNYEQYF
TRBJ1-4 16 NA TRBD1 TRBV27 TGTGCCAGCAGAGAAGGACAGGGCCCAACTAATGAAAAACTGTTTTTT CASREGQGPTNEKLFF
TRBJ2-1 15 once NA TRBV9 TGTGCCAGCAGCCCCCCGGGACTCACTAACAATGAGCAGTTCTTC CASSPPGLTNNEQFF
TRBJ1-2 16 NA NA TRBV18 TGTGCCAGCTCACCAGGGCCGGCGGAAACTAACTATGGCTACACCTTC CASSPGPAETNYGYTF
TRBJ1-2 14 NA TRBD1 TRBV7-2 TGTGCCAGCCACGGGGTGGGACAGGGATTCGGCTACACCTTC CASHGVGQGFGYTF
TRBJ2-7 15 NA NA TRBV6-5 TGTGCCAGCAGTTACGGTCAGGGAGGACCCTACGAGCAGTACTTC CASSYGQGGPYEQYF
TRBJ2-7 18 NA TRBD2 TRBV24-1 TGTGCCACCAGTGATCAAGATAGCGGGAGGGCCCGGGGCGACGAGCAGTACTTC CATSDQDSGRARGDEQYF
TRBJ1-2 13 NA NA TRBV19 TGTGCCAGTAAAGGGTGGCAGATCTATGGCTACACCTTC CASKGWQIYGYTF
TRBJ2-3 14 NA NA TRBV4-1 TGCGCCAGCAGCGAAGAAGGACAGACAGATACGCAGTATTTT CASSEEGQTDTQYF
TRBJ2-3 13 NA TRBD1 TRBV12-3/TRBV12-4 TGTGCCAGCAAGGGGACAGGGGCAGATACGCAGTATTTT CASKGTGADTQYF
TRBJ1-2 13 NA TRBD1 TRBV10-3 TGTGCCATCAGTACGGGACAGGGGAATGGCTACACCTTC CAISTGQGNGYTF
TRBJ2-7 14 once NA TRBV15 TGTGCCACCAGCAGAGATCCAGGGTTACACGAGCAGTACTTC CATSRDPGLHEQYF
TRBJ1-1 14 NA NA TRBV7-9 TGTGCCAGCAGCTTTGTACAGGGAGGCACTGAAGCTTTCTTT CASSFVQGGTEAFF
TRBJ1-6 20 NA NA TRBV21-1 TGTGCCAGCAGCAAAGGTCGGTGCGGAGGGGATGAATCCTATAATTCACCCCTCCACTTT CASSKGRCGGDESYNSPLHF
TRBJ2-3 15 NA TRBD2 TRBV10-1 TGCGCCAGCAGGTCGACTAGCGGGGGTGGAGATACGCAGTATTTT CASRSTSGGGDTQYF
TRBJ2-2 13 NA NA TRBV19 TGTGCCAGTAGTATTGGGGTGGGCGCGGAGCTGTTTTTT CASSIGVGAELFF
TRBJ2-7 14 NA TRBD1 TRBV7-2 TGTGCCAGCAGCCCGGACAGGGTTATCTACGAGCAGTACTTC CASSPDRVIYEQYF
TRBJ1-1 13 once NA TRBV11-2 TGTGCCAGCAGCTTCGATGGGACCACTGAAGCTTTCTTT CASSFDGTTEAFF
TRBJ2-2 16 NA NA TRBV5-1 TGCGCCAGCAGCTCGGGAGACAGGGTCAACACCGGGGAGCTGTTTTTT CASSSGDRVNTGELFF
TRBJ1-2 15 NA NA TRBV6-5 TGTGCCAGCAGTTTTGGGACATGGGGGAGCTATGGCTACACCTTC CASSFGTWGSYGYTF
TRBJ2-7 12 NA NA TRBV6-2/TRBV6-3 TGTGCCAGCAGTTACGCCCAATACGAGCAGTACTTC CASSYAQYEQYF
TRBJ1-1 14 NA NA TRBV10-3 TGTGCCATCAGGGAAGGGGGGGGCGACACTGAAGCTTTCTTT CAIREGGGDTEAFF
TRBJ2-5 16 few NA TRBV27 TGTGCCAGCAGTTTACGACCTGGGACTCTGCAAGAGACCCAGTACTTC CASSLRPGTLQETQYF
TRBJ2-7 14 NA TRBD1 TRBV24-1 TGTGCCACCAGTGACCCGGGACAGGGCTACGAGCAGTACTTC CATSDPGQGYEQYF
TRBJ1-2 13 NA NA TRBV29-1 TGCAGCGTCGAGGAGAAGGGAATGAGCGGCTACACCTTC CSVEEKGMSGYTF
TRBJ1-3 15 NA NA TRBV27 TGTGCCAGCCGTAAGGTGGGGGCTTCTGGAAACACCATATATTTT CASRKVGASGNTIYF
TRBJ1-5 14 NA TRBD1 TRBV18 TGTGCCAGCTCACGCGGACAGGGCAATCAGCCCCAGCATTTT CASSRGQGNQPQHF
TRBJ1-2 12 NA NA TRBV4-2 TGTGCCAGCAGCCACCGAGGGTCTGGCTACACCTTC CASSHRGSGYTF
TRBJ1-1 12 NA TRBD1 TRBV11-2 TGTGCCAGCAGTTTCACAGGGGGTGAAGCTTTCTTT CASSFTGGEAFF
TRBJ1-1 13 NA NA TRBV2 TGTGCCAGCAGTACCCAGGGAAACACTGAAGCTTTCTTT CASSTQGNTEAFF
TRBJ2-2 13 NA NA TRBV2 TGTGCCAGTGGGGCAGCCTTCACCGGGGAGCTGTTTTTT CASGAAFTGELFF
TRBJ1-5 16 NA NA TRBV19 TGTGCCAGTGGCACCGGGAACAGGGCCCCTAATCAGCCCCAGCATTTT CASGTGNRAPNQPQHF
TRBJ2-7 16 NA TRBD1 TRBV24-1 TGTGCCACCAGTGAGTCCCCGGGACAGGGGGACTACGAGCAGTACTTC CATSESPGQGDYEQYF
TRBJ1-5 13 NA NA TRBV19 TGTGCCAGTAGTGGGACAACCAATCAGCCCCAGCATTTT CASSGTTNQPQHF
TRBJ1-3 13 NA NA TRBV7-8 TGTGCCAGCAGCTTAAAAACTGGAAACACCATATATTTT CASSLKTGNTIYF
TRBJ1-2 13 NA NA TRBV7-6 TGTGCCAGCAGCACCGGTTCGGGGTATGGCTACACCTTC CASSTGSGYGYTF
TRBJ2-7 15 few TRBD2 TRBV10-1 TGCGCCAGACCATTTAGCGGGGGGGCCGGTTACGAGCAGTACTTC CARPFSGGAGYEQYF
TRBJ1-1 14 NA NA TRBV25-1 TGTGCCAGCAGTGAAGCCGACAGGCTCACTGAAGCTTTCTTT CASSEADRLTEAFF
TRBJ1-2 17 NA TRBD1 TRBV19 TGTGCCAGTAGTATAGCCATCGTTGCAGGGGGCGAGTATGGCTACACCTTC CASSIAIVAGGEYGYTF